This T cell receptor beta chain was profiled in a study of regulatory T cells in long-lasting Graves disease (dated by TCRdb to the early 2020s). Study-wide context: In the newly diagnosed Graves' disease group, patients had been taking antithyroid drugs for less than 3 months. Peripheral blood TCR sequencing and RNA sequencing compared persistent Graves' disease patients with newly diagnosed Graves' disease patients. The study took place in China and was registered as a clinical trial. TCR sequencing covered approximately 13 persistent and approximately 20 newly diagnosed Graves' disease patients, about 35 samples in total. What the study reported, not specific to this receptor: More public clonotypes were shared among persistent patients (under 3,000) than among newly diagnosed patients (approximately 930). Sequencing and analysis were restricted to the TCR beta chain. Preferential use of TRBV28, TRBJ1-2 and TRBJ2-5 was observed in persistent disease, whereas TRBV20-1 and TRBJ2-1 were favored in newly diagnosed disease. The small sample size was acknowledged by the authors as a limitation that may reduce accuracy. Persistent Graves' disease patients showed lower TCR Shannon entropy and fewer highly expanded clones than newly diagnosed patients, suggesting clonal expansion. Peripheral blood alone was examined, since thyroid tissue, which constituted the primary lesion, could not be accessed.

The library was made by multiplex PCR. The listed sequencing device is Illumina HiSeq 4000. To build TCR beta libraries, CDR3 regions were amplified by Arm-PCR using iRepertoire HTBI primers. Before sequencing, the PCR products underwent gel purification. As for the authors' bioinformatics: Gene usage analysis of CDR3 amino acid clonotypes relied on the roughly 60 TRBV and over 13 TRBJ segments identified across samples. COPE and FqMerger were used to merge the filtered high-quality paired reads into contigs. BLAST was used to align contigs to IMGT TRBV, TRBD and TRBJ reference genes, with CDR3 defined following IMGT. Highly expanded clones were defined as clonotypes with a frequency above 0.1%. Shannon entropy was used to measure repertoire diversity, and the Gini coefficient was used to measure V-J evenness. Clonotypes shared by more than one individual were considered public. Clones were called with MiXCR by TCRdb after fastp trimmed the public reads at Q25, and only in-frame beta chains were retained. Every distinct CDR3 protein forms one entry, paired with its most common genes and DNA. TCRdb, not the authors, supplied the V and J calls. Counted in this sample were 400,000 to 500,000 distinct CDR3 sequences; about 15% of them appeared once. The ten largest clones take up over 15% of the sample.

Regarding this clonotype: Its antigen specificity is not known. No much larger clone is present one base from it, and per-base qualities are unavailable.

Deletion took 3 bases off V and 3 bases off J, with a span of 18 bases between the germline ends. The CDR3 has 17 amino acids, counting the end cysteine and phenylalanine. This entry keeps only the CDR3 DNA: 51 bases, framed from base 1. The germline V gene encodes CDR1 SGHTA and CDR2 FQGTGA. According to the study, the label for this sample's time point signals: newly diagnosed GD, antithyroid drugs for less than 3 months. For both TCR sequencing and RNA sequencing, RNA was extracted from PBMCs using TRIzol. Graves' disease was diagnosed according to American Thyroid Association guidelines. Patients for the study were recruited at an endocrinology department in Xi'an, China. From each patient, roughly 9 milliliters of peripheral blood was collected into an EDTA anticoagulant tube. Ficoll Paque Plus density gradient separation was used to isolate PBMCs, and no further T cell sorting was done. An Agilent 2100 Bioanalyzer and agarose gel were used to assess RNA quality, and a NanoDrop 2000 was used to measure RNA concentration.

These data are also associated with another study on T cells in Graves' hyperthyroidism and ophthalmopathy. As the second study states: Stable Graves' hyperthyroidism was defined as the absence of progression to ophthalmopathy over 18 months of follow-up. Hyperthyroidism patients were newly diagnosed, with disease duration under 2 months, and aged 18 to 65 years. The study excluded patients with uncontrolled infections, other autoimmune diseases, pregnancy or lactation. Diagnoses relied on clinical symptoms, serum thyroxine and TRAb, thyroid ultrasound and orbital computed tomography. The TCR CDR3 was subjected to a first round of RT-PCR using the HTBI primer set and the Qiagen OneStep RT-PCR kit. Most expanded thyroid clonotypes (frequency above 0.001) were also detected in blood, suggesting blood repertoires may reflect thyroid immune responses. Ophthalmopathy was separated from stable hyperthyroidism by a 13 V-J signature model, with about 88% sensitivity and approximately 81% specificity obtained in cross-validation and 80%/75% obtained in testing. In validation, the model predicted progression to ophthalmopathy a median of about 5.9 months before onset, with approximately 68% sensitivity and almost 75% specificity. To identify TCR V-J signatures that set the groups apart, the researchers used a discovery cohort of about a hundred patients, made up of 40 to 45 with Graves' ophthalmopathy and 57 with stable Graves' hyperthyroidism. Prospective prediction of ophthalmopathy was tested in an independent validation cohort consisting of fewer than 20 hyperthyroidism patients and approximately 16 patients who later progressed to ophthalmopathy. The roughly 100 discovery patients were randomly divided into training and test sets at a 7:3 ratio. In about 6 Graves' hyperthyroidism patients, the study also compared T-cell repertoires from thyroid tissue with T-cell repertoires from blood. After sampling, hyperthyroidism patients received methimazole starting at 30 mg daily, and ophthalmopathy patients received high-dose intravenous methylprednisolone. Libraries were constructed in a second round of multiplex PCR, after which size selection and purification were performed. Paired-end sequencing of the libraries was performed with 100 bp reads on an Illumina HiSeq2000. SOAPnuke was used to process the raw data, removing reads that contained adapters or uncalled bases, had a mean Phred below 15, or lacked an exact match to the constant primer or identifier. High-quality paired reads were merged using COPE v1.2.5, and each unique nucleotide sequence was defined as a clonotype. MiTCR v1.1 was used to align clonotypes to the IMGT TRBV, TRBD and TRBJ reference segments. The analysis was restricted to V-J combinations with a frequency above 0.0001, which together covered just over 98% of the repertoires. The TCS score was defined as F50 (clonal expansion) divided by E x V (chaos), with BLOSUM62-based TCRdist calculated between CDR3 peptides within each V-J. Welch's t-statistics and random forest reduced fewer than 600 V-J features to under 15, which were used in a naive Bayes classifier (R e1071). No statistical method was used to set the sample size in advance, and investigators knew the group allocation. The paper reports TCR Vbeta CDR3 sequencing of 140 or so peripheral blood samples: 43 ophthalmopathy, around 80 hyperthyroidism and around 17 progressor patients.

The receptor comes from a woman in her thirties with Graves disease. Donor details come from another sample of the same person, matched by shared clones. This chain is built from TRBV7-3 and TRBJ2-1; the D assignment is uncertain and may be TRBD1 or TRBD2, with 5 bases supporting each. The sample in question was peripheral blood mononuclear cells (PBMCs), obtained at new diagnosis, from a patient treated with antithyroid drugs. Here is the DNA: TGTGCCAGCAGCTTTAGGCTCCCTGGGGGTATCTACAATGAGCAGTTCTTC. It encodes CASSFRLPGGIYNEQFF.